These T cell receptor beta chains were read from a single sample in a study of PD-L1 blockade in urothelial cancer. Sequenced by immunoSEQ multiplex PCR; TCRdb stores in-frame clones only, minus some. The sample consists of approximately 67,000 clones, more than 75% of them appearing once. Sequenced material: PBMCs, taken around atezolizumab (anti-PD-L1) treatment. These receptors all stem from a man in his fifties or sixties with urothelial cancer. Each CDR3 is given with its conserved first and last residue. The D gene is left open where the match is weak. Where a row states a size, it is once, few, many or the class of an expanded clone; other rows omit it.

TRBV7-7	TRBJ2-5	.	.	TGTGCTAGCAGCGACGACTCCGGTGAGACCCAGTACTTC	CASSDDSGETQYF
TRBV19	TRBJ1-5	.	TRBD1	TGTGCCACTAAAAGGACAGGGGGCTCTGGGGTCCCAGCCAGCAATCAGCCCCAGCATTTT	CATKRTGGSGVPASNQPQHF
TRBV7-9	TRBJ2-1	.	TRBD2	TGTGCCAGCAGCTTAGATTTGAGCGGGGACTACAATGAGCAGTTCTTC	CASSLDLSGDYNEQFF
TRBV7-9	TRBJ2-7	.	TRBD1	TGTGCCAGCGGGACAGGGGGCCGGGAGCAGTACTTC	CASGTGGREQYF
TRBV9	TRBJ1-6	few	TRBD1	TGTGCCAGCAGCTCTCGACAGGGACCATCACCCCTCCACTTT	CASSSRQGPSPLHF
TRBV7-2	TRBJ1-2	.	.	TGTGCCAGCAGCTTAGTGCCCGGGGCGGGGGGCTATGGCTACACCTTC	CASSLVPGAGGYGYTF
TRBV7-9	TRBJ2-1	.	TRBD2	TGTGCCAGCAGCTTATCAGGCCTTAGCGGGGGGATATACAATGAGCAGTTCTTC	CASSLSGLSGGIYNEQFF
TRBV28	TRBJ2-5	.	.	TGTGCCAGCAGTCTAGTCCCGGGGGTCCAAGAGACCCAGTACTTC	CASSLVPGVQETQYF
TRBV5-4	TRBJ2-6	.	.	TGTGCCGGCTCTGGGGGCAACGGGGCCAACGTCCTGACTTTC	CAGSGGNGANVLTF
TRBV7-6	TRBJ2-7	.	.	TGTGCCAGCAGCTTAGGGGGGCTTGGCCCCTACGAGCAGTACTTC	CASSLGGLGPYEQYF
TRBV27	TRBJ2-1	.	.	TGTGCCAGCAGTTTGGAGGGACCGGCCTACAATGAGCAGTTCTTC	CASSLEGPAYNEQFF
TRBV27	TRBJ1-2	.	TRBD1	TGTGCCAGCAGCGACAGGGGGATGGATGGCTACACCTTC	CASSDRGMDGYTF
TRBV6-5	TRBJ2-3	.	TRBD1	TGTGCCAGTAACGCAGGGGGCAGCACAGATACGCAGTATTTT	CASNAGGSTDTQYF
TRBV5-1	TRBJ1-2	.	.	TGCGCCAGCAGATCTTATCCGGACAGCGCCTATGGCTACACCTTC	CASRSYPDSAYGYTF
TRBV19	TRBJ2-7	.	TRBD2	TGTGCCAGTAGTTTAAGGCTAGCGGGTGTCTACGAGCAGTACTTC	CASSLRLAGVYEQYF
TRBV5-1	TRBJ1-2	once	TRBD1	TGCGCCAGCAGCTACGGACAGGGTCGGTATGGCTACACCTTC	CASSYGQGRYGYTF
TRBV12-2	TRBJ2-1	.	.	TGTGCAAGTCGCTTAGTAGCGGGGGTGAGCTCCTACAATGAGCAGTTCTTC	CASRLVAGVSSYNEQFF
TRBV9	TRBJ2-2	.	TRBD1	TGTGCCAGCAGCGCTACAGGGGCGATCACCGGGGAGCTGTTTTTT	CASSATGAITGELFF
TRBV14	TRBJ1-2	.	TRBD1	TGTGCCAGCAGCCCGGGACAGGGGAGCTATGGCTACACCTTC	CASSPGQGSYGYTF
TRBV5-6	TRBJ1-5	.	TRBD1	TGTGCCAGCAGCTGGGGACAGGCGCGCAATCAGCCCCAGCATTTT	CASSWGQARNQPQHF
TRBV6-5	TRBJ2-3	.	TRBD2	TGTGCCAGCTCCGGGACTAGTAGTTCAGATACGCAGTATTTT	CASSGTSSSDTQYF
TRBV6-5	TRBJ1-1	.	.	TGTGCCAGCACCTCAGGGGCGGTTAACACTGAAGCTTTCTTT	CASTSGAVNTEAFF
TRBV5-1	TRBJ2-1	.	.	TGCGCCAGCAGCCCCGGGACAAACTGGGGCAATGAGCAGTTCTTC	CASSPGTNWGNEQFF
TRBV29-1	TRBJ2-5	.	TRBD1	TGCATGATCTCACAGGGGTCACAAGAGACCCAGTACTTC	CMISQGSQETQYF
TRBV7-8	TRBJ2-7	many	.	TGTGCCAGCAGCCCATCACGGGGGTCTGAACCCTACGAGCAGTACTTC	CASSPSRGSEPYEQYF
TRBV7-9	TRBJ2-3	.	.	TGTGCCAGCAGCTCGGGTGCTAGCACAGATACGCAGTATTTT	CASSSGASTDTQYF
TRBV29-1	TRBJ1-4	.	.	TGCAGCGTTGAAGTCGCAGGTCTGAATGAAAAACTGTTTTTT	CSVEVAGLNEKLFF
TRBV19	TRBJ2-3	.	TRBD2	TGTGCCAGTAGTATTCTCGGACTAGCGGGGGGGAGTTTCACAGATACGCAGTATTTT	CASSILGLAGGSFTDTQYF
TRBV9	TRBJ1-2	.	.	TGTGCCAGCAGCGCCCTTGGGGAGATAGATTACTTCACCTTC	CASSALGEIDYFTF
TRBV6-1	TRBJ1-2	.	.	TGTGCCAGCAGTGAAGGGGGTTCTAGCTATACTAACTATGGCTACACCTTC	CASSEGGSSYTNYGYTF